This record looks at one TCR beta chain sequence and its context. Its specificity is unknown. V was clipped by 2 bases and J by 1 base; unmatched bases: 7. The CDR3 contains 16 residues. Looked up from germline, CDR1 is MNHEY and CDR2 is SVGAGI. The sample belongs to a study of graft-versus-host responses after intestinal transplantation. As for the study in general: Each recipient received a multivisceral, liver-intestinal, or isolated intestinal graft. Each recipient received anti-thymocyte globulin induction, then tacrolimus and steroids for around three years.

Sequencing used immunoSEQ multiplex PCR; TCRdb keeps in-frame clones, though not all of them. The profile shows a few thousand clones, 65% to 75% of them singletons. Study-level findings and limits: Present in recipient marrow, GvH clones included some that appeared first in ileum or blood.

This receptor was obtained from a human patient who received an intestinal transplant, so some T cells may come from the graft donor. The chain has TRBV6-5 and TRBJ2-7; 8 bases fit TRBD1. The sequenced sample was PBMCs, obtained just over 530 days after intestinal transplant. The CDR3 protein is CASSYAAGDRSYEQYF. The CDR3, as DNA: TGTGCCAGCAGTTACGCTGCCGGGGACAGGTCCTACGAGCAGTACTTC.